This TCR beta chain was sequenced for a study of shared clonotypes between healthy human individuals. Study-wide background: Per donor, three plates held CD4 naive cells, three held CD4 memory, two held CD8 naive and one held CD8 memory.

Germline V lookup: CDR1 MGHRA, CDR2 YSYEKL. V lost 3 bases, J lost 6 bases, and 33 bases lay in between. This CDR3 is 20 amino acids long. Generated by immunoSEQ multiplex PCR, the TCRdb table keeps only in-frame clones and is missing some. The table shows about 2.4 million clones, with approximately 93% occurring only once. Material: naive CD4+ T cells from PBMCs. The sample's subset: CD45RA+ positively selected. The chain has TRBV4-1 and TRBJ2-7; D is perhaps TRBD2 (7 bases). This clonotype was obtained from a man between 18 and 29 years old in good health. Some clones in this sample may be carry-over from other donors' samples. The DNA of the CDR3 is TGCGCCAGCAGCCAGCCTAGGGGGGGCGCTTACAGGGCCGCCCAATGCGAGCAGTACTTC. Its translation is CASSQPRGGAYRAAQCEQYF.